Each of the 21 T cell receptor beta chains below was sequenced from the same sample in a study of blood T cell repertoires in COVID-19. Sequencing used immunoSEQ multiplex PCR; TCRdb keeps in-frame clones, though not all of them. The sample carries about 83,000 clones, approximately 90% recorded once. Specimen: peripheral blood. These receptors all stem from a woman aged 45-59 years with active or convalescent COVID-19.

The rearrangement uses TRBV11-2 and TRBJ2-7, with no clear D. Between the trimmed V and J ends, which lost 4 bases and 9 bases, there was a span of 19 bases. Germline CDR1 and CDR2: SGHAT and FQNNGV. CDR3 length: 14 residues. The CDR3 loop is CASSSNRISYGQYF. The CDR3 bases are TGTGCCAGCAGCTCTAACAGAATATCTTATGGGCAGTACTTC. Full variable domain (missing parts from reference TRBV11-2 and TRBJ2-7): EAGVAQSPRYKIIEKRQSVAFWCNPISGHATLYWYQQILGQGPKLLIQFQNNGVVDDSQLPKDRFSAERLKGVDSTLKIQPAKLEDSAVYLCASSSNRISYGQYFGPGTRLTVT.

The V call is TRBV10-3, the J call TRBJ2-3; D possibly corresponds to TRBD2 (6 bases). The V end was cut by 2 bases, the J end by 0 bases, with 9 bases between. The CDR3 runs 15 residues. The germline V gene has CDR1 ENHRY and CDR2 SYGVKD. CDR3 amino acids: CAISERGISTDTQYF. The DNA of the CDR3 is TGTGCCATCAGTGAGCGGGGGATTAGCACAGATACGCAGTATTTT.

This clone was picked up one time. Here the CDR3 reads CASSLTSDSYGYTF. In DNA, the CDR3 is TGTGCCAGCAGCTTAACGTCGGACTCCTATGGCTACACCTTC. The chain joins TRBV7-3 to TRBJ1-2; D is unresolved. The V gene's germline CDR1 is SGHTA and CDR2 FQGTGA. The CDR3 runs 14 residues. The V end was cut by 0 bases, the J end by 4 bases, with 9 bases between.

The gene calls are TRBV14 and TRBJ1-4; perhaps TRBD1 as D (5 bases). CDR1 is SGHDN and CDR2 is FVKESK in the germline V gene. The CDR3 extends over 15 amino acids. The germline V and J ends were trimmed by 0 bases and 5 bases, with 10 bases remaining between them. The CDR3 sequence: CASSQETVWNEKLFF. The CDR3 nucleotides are TGTGCCAGCAGCCAAGAGACAGTATGGAATGAAAAACTGTTTTTT.

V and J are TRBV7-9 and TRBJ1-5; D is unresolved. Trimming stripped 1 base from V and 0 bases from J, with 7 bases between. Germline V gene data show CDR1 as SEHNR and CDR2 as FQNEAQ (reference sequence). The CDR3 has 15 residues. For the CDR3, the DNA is TGTGCCAGCAGCTTAGGGCAGTATAGCAATCAGCCCCAGCATTTT. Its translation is CASSLGQYSNQPQHF.

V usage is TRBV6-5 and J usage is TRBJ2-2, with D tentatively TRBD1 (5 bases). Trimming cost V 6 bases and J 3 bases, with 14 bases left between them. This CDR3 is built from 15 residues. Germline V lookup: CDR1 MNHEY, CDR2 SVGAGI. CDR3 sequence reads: CASRDDSRDTGELFF. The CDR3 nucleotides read TGTGCCAGCAGGGACGACAGTCGGGACACCGGGGAGCTGTTTTTT.

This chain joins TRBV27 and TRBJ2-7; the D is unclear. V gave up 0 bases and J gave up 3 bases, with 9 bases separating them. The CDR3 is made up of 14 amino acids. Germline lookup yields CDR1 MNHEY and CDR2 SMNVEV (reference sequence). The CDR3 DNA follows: TGTGCCAGCAGTTTATCCACCGGCGGCTACGAGCAGTACTTC. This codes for CASSLSTGGYEQYF.

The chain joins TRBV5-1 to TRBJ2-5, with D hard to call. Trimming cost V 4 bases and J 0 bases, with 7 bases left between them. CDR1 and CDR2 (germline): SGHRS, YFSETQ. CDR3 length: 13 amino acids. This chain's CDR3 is CASSILNQETQYF. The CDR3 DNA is TGCGCCAGCAGCATACTCAACCAAGAGACCCAGTACTTC.

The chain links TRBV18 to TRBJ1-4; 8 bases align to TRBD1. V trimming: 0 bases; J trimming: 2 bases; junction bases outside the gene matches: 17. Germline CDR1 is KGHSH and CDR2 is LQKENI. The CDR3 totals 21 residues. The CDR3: CASSPPINQISRQGTNEKLFF. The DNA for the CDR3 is TGTGCCAGCTCACCACCGATAAATCAAATCTCCCGACAGGGGACTAATGAAAAACTGTTTTTT. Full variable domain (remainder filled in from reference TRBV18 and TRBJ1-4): NAGVMQNPRHLVRRRGQEARLRCSPMKGHSHVYWYRQLPEEGLKFMVYLQKENIIDESGMPKERFSAEFPKEGPSILRIQQVVRGDSAAYFCASSPPINQISRQGTNEKLFFGSGTQLSVL.

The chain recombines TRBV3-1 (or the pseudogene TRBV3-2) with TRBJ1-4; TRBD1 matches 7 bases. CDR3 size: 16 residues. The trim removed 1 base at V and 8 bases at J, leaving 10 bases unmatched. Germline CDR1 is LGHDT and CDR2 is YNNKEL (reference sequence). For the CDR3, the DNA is TGTGCCAGCAGCCAAGTCGGGACAGACGATTGGGAAAAACTGTTTTTT. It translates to CASSQVGTDDWEKLFF.

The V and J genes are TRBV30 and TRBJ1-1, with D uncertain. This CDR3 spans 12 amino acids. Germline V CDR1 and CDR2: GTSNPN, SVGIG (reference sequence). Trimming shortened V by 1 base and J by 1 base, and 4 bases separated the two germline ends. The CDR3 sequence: CAWSGRNTEAFF. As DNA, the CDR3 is TGTGCCTGGAGTGGCAGGAACACTGAAGCTTTCTTT.

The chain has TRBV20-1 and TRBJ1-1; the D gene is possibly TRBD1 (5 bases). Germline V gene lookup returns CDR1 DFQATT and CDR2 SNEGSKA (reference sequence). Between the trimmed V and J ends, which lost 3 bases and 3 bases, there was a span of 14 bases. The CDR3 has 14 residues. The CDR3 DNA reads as TGCAGTGCTAGTCGGCAGGGTTTGGACACTGAAGCTTTCTTT. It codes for CSASRQGLDTEAFF.

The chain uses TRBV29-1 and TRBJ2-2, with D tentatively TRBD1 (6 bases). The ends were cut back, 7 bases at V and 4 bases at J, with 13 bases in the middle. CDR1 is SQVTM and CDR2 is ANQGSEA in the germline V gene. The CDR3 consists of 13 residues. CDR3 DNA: TGCAGCGGGGAACAGGGCGGCACCGGGGAGCTGTTTTTT. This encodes CSGEQGGTGELFF.

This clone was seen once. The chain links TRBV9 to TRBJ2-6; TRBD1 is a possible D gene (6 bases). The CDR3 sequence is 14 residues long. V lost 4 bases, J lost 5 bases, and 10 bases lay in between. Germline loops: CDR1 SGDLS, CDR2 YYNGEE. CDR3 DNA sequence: TGTGCCAGCAGCCGGACAGAGCGGGCCAACGTCCTGACTTTC. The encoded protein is CASSRTERANVLTF.

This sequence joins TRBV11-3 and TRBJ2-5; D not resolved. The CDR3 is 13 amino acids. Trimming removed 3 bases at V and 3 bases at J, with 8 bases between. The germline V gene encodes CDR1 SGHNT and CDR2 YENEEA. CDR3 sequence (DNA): TGTGCCAGCAGCTTTTTCGGTGAAGAGACCCAGTACTTC. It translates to CASSFFGEETQYF.

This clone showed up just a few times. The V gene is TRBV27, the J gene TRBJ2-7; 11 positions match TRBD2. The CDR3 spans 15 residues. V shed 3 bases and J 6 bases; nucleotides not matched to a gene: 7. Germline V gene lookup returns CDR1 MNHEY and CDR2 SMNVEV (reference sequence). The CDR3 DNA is TGTGCCAGCAGTTTCTTTAGCGGGGGGGCCAGCGAGCAGTACTTC. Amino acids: CASSFFSGGASEQYF.

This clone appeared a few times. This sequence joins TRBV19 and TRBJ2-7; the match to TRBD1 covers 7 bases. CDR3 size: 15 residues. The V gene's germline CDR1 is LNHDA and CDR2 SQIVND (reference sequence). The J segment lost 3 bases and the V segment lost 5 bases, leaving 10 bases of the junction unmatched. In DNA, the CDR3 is TGTGCCAGTAGTGAACAGGGACAGAGAAACTACGAGCAGTACTTC. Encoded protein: CASSEQGQRNYEQYF.

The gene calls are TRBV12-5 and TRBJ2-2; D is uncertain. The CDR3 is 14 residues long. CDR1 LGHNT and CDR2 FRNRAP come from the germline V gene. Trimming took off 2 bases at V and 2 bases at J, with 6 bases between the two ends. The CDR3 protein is CASGLSSNTGELFF. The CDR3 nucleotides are TGTGCTAGTGGTTTGAGTAGTAACACCGGGGAGCTGTTTTTT.

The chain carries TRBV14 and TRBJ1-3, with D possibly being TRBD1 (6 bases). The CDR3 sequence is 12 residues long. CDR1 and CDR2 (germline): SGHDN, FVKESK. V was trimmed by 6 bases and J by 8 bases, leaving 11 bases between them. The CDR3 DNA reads TGTGCCAGCAGTCCCCAGGGGCACACCATATATTTT. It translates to CASSPQGHTIYF.

As DNA, the CDR3 is TGTGCCAGCAGCCAAAGCGGGGCGAACACCGGGGAGCTGTTTTTT. This sequence encodes CASSQSGANTGELFF. The chain couples TRBV11-1 to TRBJ2-2; 7 bases fit TRBD2. In germline, CDR1 is SGHAT, CDR2 FQDESV (reference sequence). With 5 bases clipped from V and 0 bases from J, the junction kept 3 bases outside the gene matches. This CDR3 region has 15 residues.

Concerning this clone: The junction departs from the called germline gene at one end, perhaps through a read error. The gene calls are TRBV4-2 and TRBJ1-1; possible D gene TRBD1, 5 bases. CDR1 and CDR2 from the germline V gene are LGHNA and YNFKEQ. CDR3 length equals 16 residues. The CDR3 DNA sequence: TGTGCCACCAGCCTCCCGACAGAGGAGCCGAACACTGAAGCTTTCTTT. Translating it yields CATSLPTEEPNTEAFF.